The 26 T cell receptor beta chains below were found in one sample sequenced in a study of blood T cell repertoires in COVID-19. Using immunoSEQ multiplex PCR, the repertoire was profiled, and TCRdb retains in-frame clones only, with some absent. Seen here are about 94,000 clones, about 80% observed once, and the top ten hold around 21%. The sequenced sample was peripheral blood. The receptors were gathered from a woman aged 80 or over with acute or convalescent COVID-19.

This chain uses TRBV6-5 with TRBJ1-1, with 9 bases identical to TRBD1. This CDR3 region has 16 residues. With V trimmed by 4 bases and J by 5 bases, 11 bases remained unmatched. Germline CDR1 reads MNHEY; CDR2 reads SVGAGI. CDR3: CASSLFPTGGGTEAFF. Here the CDR3 DNA reads TGTGCCAGCAGTTTATTTCCGACAGGGGGAGGGACTGAAGCTTTCTTT.

The genes are TRBV23-1 and TRBJ2-1; 8 positions agree with TRBD2. TRBV23-1 belongs to the ORF category, with a function that is uncertain. This CDR3 has 16 residues. Germline trimming cut 4 bases from V and 5 bases from J; bases unmatched to any gene: 10. This CDR3 is CASSLPGIAGHNEQFF. CDR3 DNA sequence: TGCGCCAGCAGTCTCCCCGGGATAGCGGGACACAATGAGCAGTTCTTC.

This chain connects TRBV27 to TRBJ2-1; D is perhaps TRBD2 (6 bases). V lost 0 bases, J lost 2 bases, and 11 bases lay in between. This CDR3 comprises 16 residues. Germline values: CDR1 MNHEY, CDR2 SMNVEV (reference sequence). Here the CDR3 reads CASSLSLRGTYNEQFF. DNA for the CDR3: TGTGCCAGCAGTTTATCGTTGCGGGGCACCTACAATGAGCAGTTCTTC.

The chain has TRBV10-2 and TRBJ2-2; TRBD1 is a possible D gene (6 bases). Trimming shortened V by 3 bases and J by 3 bases, and 14 bases separated the two germline ends. Germline CDR1 WSHSY, CDR2 SAAADI. This CDR3 is built from 16 residues. The CDR3 nucleotides are TGCGCCAGCAGTGATCCGTGGGGGCCGCACACCGGGGAGCTGTTTTTT. It encodes CASSDPWGPHTGELFF.

The chain uses TRBV6-2 or TRBV6-3 and TRBJ1-4; maybe TRBD1 (6 bases). Per germline, CDR1 MNHEY and CDR2 SVGEGT. Trimming removed 0 bases from V and 5 bases from J, with 10 bases in between. CDR3 size: 15 residues. CDR3 sequence: CASSYSSGDNEKLFF. In DNA form, the CDR3 reads TGTGCCAGCAGTTACTCGTCAGGGGACAATGAAAAACTGTTTTTT.

The chain uses TRBV30 and TRBJ1-1, with 7 positions matching TRBD1. In germline, CDR1 is GTSNPN, CDR2 SVGIG (reference sequence). Trimming took 3 bases from V and 4 from J; bases not matched to a gene: 5. The CDR3 has 13 amino acids. The CDR3 sequence: CAWRDRVSTEAFF. The CDR3 coding sequence is TGTGCCTGGAGAGACAGGGTGAGCACTGAAGCTTTCTTT.

This clone appeared a single time. The genes are TRBV11-1 and TRBJ2-7, with 12 bases matching TRBD2. The CDR3 is 15 amino acids. From germline, CDR1 is SGHAT and CDR2 FQDESV (reference sequence). V dropped 6 bases and J dropped 4; count of bases not matched to a gene: 7. The CDR3: CASSQPTSGRYEQYF. In DNA, the CDR3 is TGTGCCAGCAGTCAACCGACTAGCGGGAGATACGAGCAGTACTTC.

This clone was counted once. V usage is TRBV10-1 and J usage is TRBJ2-7, with 12 nucleotides matching TRBD2. Losses at the gene ends were 7 bases for V and 6 bases for J; bases not matched to a gene: 4. The CDR3 runs to 13 residues. Germline values: CDR1 WNHNN, CDR2 SYGVQD (reference sequence). The CDR3 nucleotides read TGCGCCAGCAAGACTAGCGGGAGCCCCGAGCAGTACTTC. Translated, it gives CASKTSGSPEQYF.

V gene TRBV7-9 combines with J gene TRBJ1-6; D gene ambiguous. The CDR3 is made up of 14 amino acids. Germline CDR1 SEHNR, CDR2 FQNEAQ (reference sequence). Trimming took 4 bases from V and 7 from J, leaving 11 bases between them. The CDR3 here is CASSWLSGNSPLHF. CDR3 in DNA: TGTGCCAGCAGCTGGCTCTCGGGGAATTCACCCCTCCACTTT.

For this clone: The same CDR3 is also encoded by other DNA sequences in this sample. The chain couples TRBV5-1 to TRBJ2-5; TRBD1 agrees at 9 bases. Trimming at V came to 4 bases and at J to 2 bases, leaving 3 bases not matched to a gene. This CDR3 has 14 amino acids. Germline CDR1 reads SGHRS; CDR2 reads YFSETQ. This CDR3 reads CASSPGTGQETQYF. The CDR3 nucleotides are TGCGCCAGCAGCCCGGGGACAGGGCAAGAGACCCAGTACTTC.

The rearrangement links TRBV6-5 to TRBJ1-6; TRBD1 matches 8 bases. V was pared by 2 bases and J by 3 bases, with 3 bases of the junction left unmatched. Germline V gene sequence: CDR1 MNHEY, CDR2 SVGAGI. This CDR3 spans 16 amino acids. The DNA for the CDR3 is TGTGCCAGCAGTTACAAAGGACAGGGCTATAATTCACCCCTCCACTTT. Translating it yields CASSYKGQGYNSPLHF.

This clone was seen a handful of times. The genes are TRBV5-1 and TRBJ2-6; D gene uncertain. The CDR3 length is 18 residues. V lost 4 bases, J lost 0 bases, and 17 bases lay in between. CDR1 is SGHRS, CDR2 YFSETQ, per germline. The CDR3 protein is CASSLELSLSSGANVLTF. The CDR3 DNA is TGCGCCAGCAGCCTAGAACTTTCCCTCTCCTCTGGGGCCAACGTCCTGACTTTC. Based on the CDR3 plus reference TRBV5-1 and TRBJ2-6, the full variable domain is KAGVTQTPRYLIKTRGQQVTLSCSPISGHRSVSWYQQTPGQGLQFLFEYFSETQRNKGNFPGRFSGRQFSNSRSEMNVSTLELGDSALYLCASSLELSLSSGANVLTFGAGSRLTVL.

This sequence joins TRBV2 and TRBJ1-2; no definite D call. Trimming left V 4 bases short and J 5 bases short, with 8 bases between. Germline V gene lookup returns CDR1 SNHLY and CDR2 FYNNEI. CDR3 length equals 12 residues. CDR3: CASSGSQYGYTF. CDR3 sequence (DNA): TGTGCCAGCAGTGGGTCACAGTATGGCTACACCTTC.

This clone was seen only a few times. The chain is built from TRBV5-1 and TRBJ1-2; 9 bases line up with TRBD1. Germline assignment: CDR1 SGHRS and CDR2 YFSETQ. The CDR3 has 15 residues. Unmatched junction bases numbered 4, after V lost 0 bases and J lost 4 bases. The CDR3 is CASSLGTGASYGYTF. DNA of the CDR3: TGCGCCAGCAGCTTGGGGACAGGGGCATCCTATGGCTACACCTTC.

The chain employs TRBV6-1 and TRBJ2-5, with TRBD2 matching 13 bases. The CDR3 runs 19 residues. CDR1 is MNHNS, CDR2 SASEGT, per germline. Trimming at V came to 0 bases and at J to 5 bases, leaving 12 bases not matched to a gene. CDR3 region: CASSEAPGLAGVSRETQYF. Written as DNA, the CDR3 is TGTGCCAGCAGTGAAGCGCCTGGACTAGCGGGAGTAAGTAGGGAGACCCAGTACTTC.

V usage is TRBV2 and J usage is TRBJ1-2; TRBD1 matches at 9 bases. CDR1 is SNHLY and CDR2 is FYNNEI in the germline V gene. With V trimmed by 5 bases and J by 6 bases, 4 bases remained unmatched. The CDR3 is 13 residues long. The chain's CDR3 is CASSFGTGNGYTF. CDR3 coding DNA: TGTGCCAGCAGTTTTGGGACAGGGAATGGCTACACCTTC.

This clone has a single count. V usage is TRBV4-1 and J usage is TRBJ2-1, with D possibly TRBD1 on 5 matching bases. Trimming cost V 1 base and J 10 bases, with 11 bases left between them. This CDR3 has 13 amino acids. Germline CDR1 reads MGHRA; CDR2 reads YSYEKL. The DNA for the CDR3 is TGCGCCAGCAGCCAAGTCGGGCACAGGGAGCAGTTCTTC. It translates to CASSQVGHREQFF.

The chain has TRBV5-1 and TRBJ2-2, with TRBD2 as a possible D gene (5 bases). Germline V lookup: CDR1 SGHRS, CDR2 YFSETQ. The CDR3 totals 14 residues. Trimming removed 7 bases at V and 0 bases at J, with 10 bases between. This CDR3 reads CASGSSANTGELFF. Here the CDR3 DNA reads TGCGCCAGCGGTAGTAGCGCGAACACCGGGGAGCTGTTTTTT.

V and J are TRBV19 and TRBJ2-1; D not resolved. Trimming took 3 bases from V and 10 from J, leaving 7 bases between them. CDR3 length equals 11 residues. Germline V gene lookup returns CDR1 LNHDA and CDR2 SQIVND (reference sequence). CDR3 residues: CASSISSEQFF. The CDR3 coding sequence is TGTGCCAGTAGTATTAGCAGCGAGCAGTTCTTC.

As DNA, the CDR3 is TGTGCCAGCTCACCCGGACAGGGGATATATAATTCACCCCTCCACTTT. This gives the protein CASSPGQGIYNSPLHF. The chain employs TRBV18 and TRBJ1-6; 9 bases agree with TRBD1. The germline gives CDR1 KGHSH, CDR2 LQKENI. The CDR3 is 16 residues long. J lost 4 bases, V lost 3 bases, and 4 bases had no gene match.

This chain uses TRBV5-1 with TRBJ2-5; 11 nucleotides line up with TRBD2. This CDR3 has 16 residues. CDR1 and CDR2 (germline): SGHRS, YFSETQ. V gave up 1 base and J gave up 2 bases; unmatched junction bases: 4. CDR3 DNA sequence: TGCGCCAGCAGCTTGCCCGGGACTAGCGGACAAGAGACCCAGTACTTC. Protein: CASSLPGTSGQETQYF. Looking up the rest from reference TRBV5-1 and TRBJ2-5 gives the full variable domain: KAGVTQTPRYLIKTRGQQVTLSCSPISGHRSVSWYQQTPGQGLQFLFEYFSETQRNKGNFPGRFSGRQFSNSRSEMNVSTLELGDSALYLCASSLPGTSGQETQYFGPGTRLLVL.

The rearrangement uses TRBV5-1 and TRBJ1-2; TRBD1 matches at 8 bases. CDR1 and CDR2 from the germline V gene are SGHRS and YFSETQ. After removal of 0 bases from V and 3 bases from J, the junction contained 10 bases not matched to a gene. The CDR3 has 17 amino acids. CDR3 region: CASSLEGSGGADYGYTF. CDR3 sequence (DNA): TGCGCCAGCAGCTTGGAGGGTTCAGGGGGCGCGGACTATGGCTACACCTTC.

In this sample, this clone turned up a few times. This chain uses TRBV29-1 with TRBJ1-2; 8 positions match TRBD1. The CDR3 has 14 amino acids. Germline CDR1 is SQVTM and CDR2 is ANQGSEA. V was clipped by 7 bases and J by 4 bases; unmatched bases: 11. CDR3 in amino acids: CSARKGQGAYGYTF. The CDR3 DNA reads TGCAGCGCAAGGAAAGGACAGGGCGCCTATGGCTACACCTTC.

V gene TRBV5-4 combines with J gene TRBJ2-3; D possibly corresponds to TRBD2 (6 bases). Trimming shortened V by 4 bases and J by 2 bases, and 17 bases separated the two germline ends. Germline values: CDR1 SGHNT, CDR2 YYREEE (reference sequence). CDR3 length: 16 amino acids. This chain's CDR3 is CASSTGGLASTDTQYF. The CDR3 DNA reads as TGTGCCAGCAGCACCGGAGGCCTAGCGTCCACAGATACGCAGTATTTT. Full variable domain (outside the CDR3, taken from reference TRBV5-4 and TRBJ2-3): ETGVTQSPTHLIKTRGQQVTLRCSSQSGHNTVSWYQQALGQGPQFIFQYYREEENGRGNFPPRFSGLQFPNYSSELNVNALELDDSALYLCASSTGGLASTDTQYFGPGTRLTVL.

V is TRBV18 and J is TRBJ2-7; no clear D. The V end was cut by 2 bases, the J end by 3 bases, with 5 bases between. Germline V gene data show CDR1 as KGHSH and CDR2 as LQKENI. The CDR3 is 12 amino acids. CDR3 nucleotides: TGTGCCAGCTCACCAAACTACTACGAGCAGTACTTC. The encoded protein is CASSPNYYEQYF.

The chain combines TRBV3-1 (or the pseudogene TRBV3-2) with TRBJ2-3, with D perhaps TRBD2 (6 bases). V shed 5 bases and J shed 0 bases, with 18 bases lying between them. Germline lookup yields CDR1 LGHDT and CDR2 YNNKEL (reference sequence). CDR3 length: 17 amino acids. The CDR3 coding sequence is TGTGCCAGCAGCGAGAGCGGGTTTAGCCTTAGCACAGATACGCAGTATTTT. It is translated as CASSESGFSLSTDTQYF.